This TCR beta chain was found in a study of shared clonotypes between healthy human individuals. Some 29,000 T cell genomes (roughly 220 ng DNA) went into each sorted-subset replicate. Measured with immunoSEQ multiplex PCR; TCRdb has only the in-frame clones, and not every one. The data hold about 2.4 million clones, with 90% to 95% observed a single time. The CDR3 is 13 residues long. V was pared by 5 bases and J by 4 bases, with 12 bases between. Germline V lookup: CDR1 SGHNT, CDR2 YENEEA. CD4+ cell separation produced CD45RA+ naive and CD45RA-negative memory subsets. This receptor was taken from a man aged 18 to 29 in good health. Some clones in this sample may be carry-over from other donors' samples. This chain connects TRBV11-3 to TRBJ2-7; D gene unclear. Sequencing was performed on naive CD4+ T cells from PBMCs. Subset given: CD45RA+ positively selected. In nucleotides, the CDR3 is TGTGCCAGCAGCCCCGATCCTCGGTACGAGCAGTACTTC. It translates to CASSPDPRYEQYF.